These T cell receptor beta chains were read from a single sample in a study of blood T cell repertoires in COVID-19. The assay was immunoSEQ multiplex PCR, and TCRdb's table has in-frame clones only and misses some. Altogether 110,000 to 150,000 clones are present, about 89% being singletons, with the ten largest covering about 2.9%. The sequenced sample consisted of peripheral blood. The origin of the receptors is a man in his fifties or sixties with active or convalescent COVID-19. The CDR3 runs from the conserved cysteine through the conserved F or W. Each record gives: D gene, V gene, clone size, J gene, CDR3 protein, CDR3 DNA. A D gene is named only where the DNA matches it firmly. Size values are once, few and many counts, or a class for expanded clones, and some rows have none.

D: TRBD1
V: TRBV5-5
size: .
J: TRBJ2-1
CDR3: CASRFSAGGSYNEQFF
DNA: TGTGCCAGCAGGTTTTCAGCAGGGGGCTCCTACAATGAGCAGTTCTTC

D: .
V: TRBV28
size: few
J: TRBJ1-6
CDR3: CASSATGRGSPLHF
DNA: TGTGCCAGCAGTGCCACAGGGAGAGGTTCACCCCTCCACTTT

D: TRBD2
V: TRBV7-9
size: .
J: TRBJ2-7
CDR3: CASSFGTSGDEQYF
DNA: TGTGCCAGCAGCTTCGGGACTAGCGGGGACGAGCAGTACTTC

D: .
V: TRBV24-1
size: .
J: TRBJ2-1
CDR3: CATSDSSRYYNEQFF
DNA: TGTGCCACCAGTGATTCGTCTAGGTACTACAATGAGCAGTTCTTC

D: .
V: TRBV5-6
size: .
J: TRBJ1-1
CDR3: CASSLAFARVLAEAFF
DNA: TGTGCCAGCAGCTTGGCCTTCGCCAGGGTACTCGCTGAAGCTTTCTTT

D: TRBD1
V: TRBV4-3
size: .
J: TRBJ1-2
CDR3: CASSQDGTGSGLGYTF
DNA: TGCGCCAGCAGCCAAGACGGGACAGGGTCGGGGCTTGGCTACACCTTC

D: TRBD1
V: TRBV27
size: .
J: TRBJ1-4
CDR3: CASSSPFDRGREKLFF
DNA: TGTGCCAGCAGTTCCCCCTTCGACAGGGGGCGCGAAAAACTGTTTTTT

D: .
V: TRBV5-1
size: .
J: TRBJ1-2
CDR3: CASRRSGEDYGYTF
DNA: TGCGCCAGCAGAAGATCGGGGGAGGACTATGGCTACACCTTC

D: TRBD1
V: TRBV19
size: .
J: TRBJ2-7
CDR3: CASSSPPGTGFYEQYF
DNA: TGTGCCAGTAGTTCCCCTCCCGGGACAGGTTTCTACGAGCAGTACTTC

D: .
V: TRBV7-2
size: .
J: TRBJ1-5
CDR3: CASSLEGVYSNQPQHF
DNA: TGTGCCAGCAGCTTAGAAGGGGTTTATAGCAATCAGCCCCAGCATTTT

D: TRBD1
V: TRBV11-3
size: once
J: TRBJ1-1
CDR3: CASRPGQGYTEAFF
DNA: TGTGCCAGCCGCCCGGGACAGGGTTACACTGAAGCTTTCTTT

D: TRBD2
V: TRBV28
size: .
J: TRBJ2-5
CDR3: CASSRGGYQETQYF
DNA: TGTGCCAGCAGCCGCGGGGGGTACCAAGAGACCCAGTACTTC

D: .
V: TRBV11-2
size: .
J: TRBJ2-5
CDR3: CASSFSGQETQYF
DNA: TGTGCCAGCAGCTTCTCAGGGCAGGAGACCCAGTACTTC

D: .
V: TRBV19
size: .
J: TRBJ2-7
CDR3: CASSLPGPGVQYF
DNA: TGTGCCAGTAGTCTACCGGGACCGGGAGTGCAGTACTTC

D: .
V: TRBV12-3/TRBV12-4
size: .
J: TRBJ1-2
CDR3: CASRYGGNGYTF
DNA: TGTGCCAGCAGATACGGGGGGAACGGCTACACCTTC

D: TRBD1
V: TRBV20-1
size: .
J: TRBJ1-2
CDR3: CSAEGTGSYTF
DNA: TGCAGTGCTGAAGGGACAGGGAGCTACACCTTC

D: .
V: TRBV27
size: .
J: TRBJ2-5
CDR3: CASSPTGQETQYF
DNA: TGTGCCAGCAGCCCGACAGGCCAAGAGACCCAGTACTTC

D: .
V: TRBV3-1/TRBV3-2
size: few
J: TRBJ2-7
CDR3: CASSQSAGSYEQYF
DNA: TGTGCCAGCAGCCAGAGTGCGGGCTCCTACGAGCAGTACTTC

D: .
V: TRBV6-6
size: .
J: TRBJ1-5
CDR3: CASTQGYNQPQHF
DNA: TGTGCCAGCACCCAGGGTTACAATCAGCCCCAGCATTTT

D: TRBD1
V: TRBV19
size: once
J: TRBJ2-4
CDR3: CASSIGSGGKGKNIQYF
DNA: TGTGCCAGTAGTATAGGGTCAGGGGGCAAGGGCAAAAACATTCAGTACTTC

D: .
V: TRBV5-5
size: .
J: TRBJ1-1
CDR3: CASSFSPAQAFF
DNA: TGTGCCAGCAGCTTTTCCCCAGCGCAAGCTTTCTTT

D: TRBD2
V: TRBV7-2
size: .
J: TRBJ2-2
CDR3: CASSYYLAGATGELFF
DNA: TGTGCCAGCAGCTACTATCTAGCGGGGGCCACCGGGGAGCTGTTTTTT

D: .
V: TRBV9
size: .
J: TRBJ2-7
CDR3: CASSVGDTGFYEQYF
DNA: TGTGCCAGCAGCGTAGGAGACACAGGGTTTTACGAGCAGTACTTC

D: .
V: TRBV5-4
size: .
J: TRBJ2-5
CDR3: CASSLGAPGGRAETQYF
DNA: TGTGCCAGCAGCTTAGGGGCCCCGGGCGGACGAGCGGAGACCCAGTACTTC

D: TRBD1
V: TRBV2
size: once
J: TRBJ1-4
CDR3: CASSRGTGDGEKLFF
DNA: TGTGCCAGCAGTCGCGGGACAGGGGACGGTGAAAAACTGTTTTTT

D: TRBD1
V: TRBV6-5
size: .
J: TRBJ1-4
CDR3: CASSWRTGRGEKLFF
DNA: TGTGCCAGCAGTTGGCGGACAGGGAGGGGTGAAAAACTGTTTTTT

D: TRBD1
V: TRBV12-3/TRBV12-4
size: .
J: TRBJ2-7
CDR3: CASTKGQGYEQYF
DNA: TGTGCCAGCACCAAAGGACAGGGGTACGAGCAGTACTTC

D: TRBD2
V: TRBV5-4
size: once
J: TRBJ2-7
CDR3: CASSHQRGGDEQYF
DNA: TGTGCCAGCAGCCACCAGCGGGGGGGAGACGAGCAGTACTTC

D: TRBD1
V: TRBV28
size: .
J: TRBJ1-6
CDR3: CASRMDRVGTSPLHF
DNA: TGTGCCAGCAGAATGGACAGGGTCGGTACTTCACCCCTCCACTTT

D: .
V: TRBV18
size: .
J: TRBJ1-1
CDR3: CASSPAGPRTEAFF
DNA: TGTGCCAGCTCACCGGCAGGGCCGAGGACTGAAGCTTTCTTT

D: .
V: TRBV30
size: .
J: TRBJ2-3
CDR3: CAWTLTGWSTDTQYF
DNA: TGTGCCTGGACCCTAACAGGGTGGAGCACAGATACGCAGTATTTT

D: TRBD1
V: TRBV28
size: .
J: TRBJ2-3
CDR3: CASSSGQGPYTQYF
DNA: TGTGCCAGCAGTTCCGGACAGGGCCCATATACGCAGTATTTT

D: .
V: TRBV24-1
size: .
J: TRBJ1-2
CDR3: CATSDGGRGQDYGYTF
DNA: TGTGCCACCAGTGATGGGGGGAGGGGACAAGACTATGGCTACACCTTC

D: TRBD1
V: TRBV5-1
size: .
J: TRBJ2-6
CDR3: CASSSRAPGTGTGANVLTF
DNA: TGCGCCAGCAGCTCAAGAGCCCCCGGGACAGGGACTGGGGCCAACGTCCTGACTTTC

D: TRBD2
V: TRBV4-2
size: .
J: TRBJ2-5
CDR3: CASSQGLAEETQYF
DNA: TGTGCCAGCAGCCAAGGACTAGCTGAAGAGACCCAGTACTTC

D: TRBD1
V: TRBV30
size: once
J: TRBJ2-2
CDR3: CAWSRQGVNGELFF
DNA: TGTGCCTGGAGTAGACAGGGTGTCAACGGGGAGCTGTTTTTT

D: TRBD2
V: TRBV10-3
size: .
J: TRBJ2-6
CDR3: CAISERGGGSGANVLTF
DNA: TGTGCCATCAGTGAGCGGGGGGGTGGCTCTGGGGCCAACGTCCTGACTTTC

D: TRBD1
V: TRBV7-2
size: .
J: TRBJ2-1
CDR3: CASSFTGGDEQFF
DNA: TGTGCCAGCAGCTTTACAGGGGGCGATGAGCAGTTCTTC

D: .
V: TRBV6-2/TRBV6-3
size: .
J: TRBJ1-5
CDR3: CASSFYSSDQPQHF
DNA: TGTGCCAGCAGTTTTTACAGCTCGGATCAGCCCCAGCATTTT

D: TRBD2
V: TRBV30
size: .
J: TRBJ2-7
CDR3: CAWSVPGGPPEQYF
DNA: TGTGCCTGGAGTGTACCGGGGGGGCCTCCCGAGCAGTACTTC

D: .
V: TRBV30
size: many
J: TRBJ1-1
CDR3: CAWSVSVNTEAFF
DNA: TGTGCCTGGAGTGTGTCAGTAAACACTGAAGCTTTCTTT